Only a few counts were recorded for the clone carrying this T cell receptor beta chain. The antigen remains unidentified. The sample comes from a study of blood T cells in healthy people across ages. Study results and caveats: Diversity was higher, and naive CD4+ cells more numerous, in long-lived donors than in aged donors. No one knew whether donors had CMV, which possibly confounded expanded clonotype changes.

Sample-barcoded 5' priming and a J-beta primer mix drove a second PCR of about 6 to 12 cycles. TCRdb ran MiXCR on the 5' RACE reads and lists one entry per CDR3 protein. Of 550,000 to 750,000 distinct CDR3 sequences in the sample, roughly 21% were seen once. This TCR came from a man between 65 and 79 years old in good health. Material: blood.

The CDR3 reads CASSQDPGRSTEAFF. The CDR3 coding sequence is TGTGCCAGCAGCCAAGATCCAGGGAGGAGCACTGAAGCTTTCTTT. This rearrangement joins TRBV3-1 to TRBJ1-1; the D gene is possibly TRBD1 (5 bases). CDR3 length equals 15 residues. Germline V gene lookup returns CDR1 LGHDT and CDR2 YNNKEL (reference sequence). Trimming stripped 0 bases from V and 4 bases from J, with 12 bases between.